This T cell receptor (beta chain) appears in the sequencing data of a study of blood T cell repertoires in COVID-19 (dated by TCRdb to about 2020). In the study overall: Samples covering the acute and convalescent phases of COVID-19 were provided by collaborators in the United States, Italy and Spain. The material from the prospective study consisted of cDNA or gDNA derived from T cells, B-cell-depleted T cells, or PBMCs. Deeply sampled blood TCRbeta repertoires from subjects exposed to, actively infected with, or recovered from COVID-19 were included in the dataset. The repertoires were released in a freely available public database meant as a resource for research on the immune response to SARS-CoV-2. The samples were drawn from two sources: the first 160 participants of the ongoing ImmuneRACE study, and about 1,300 subjects contributed by 6 global collaborators. The sample metadata nearly always contained a de-identified subject ID, COVID-19 status, age in years and sex. Where available, HLA class I and class II types were obtained from metadata supplied by the sample provider rather than from assay-based typing.

TCRbeta CDR3 regions were amplified from genomic DNA by means of the immunoSEQ Assay, a bias-controlled multiplex PCR. The original pipeline was this. Within the assay, amplification of reference gene primers was used to estimate how many nucleated cells each sample contained. To quantify the absolute abundance of each unique TCRbeta CDR3 rearrangement, sequence reads were collapsed and filtered. For each sample, productive Simpson clonality was calculated by taking the square root of Simpson's diversity index across productive rearrangements. What TCRdb holds here is the immuneACCESS table cut down to in-frame rearrangements. Part of the clones is not present; checked against another copy, under half of the missing clones reflect an unresolved V gene, and the others are unexplained. The DNA was the basis for D and trimming; V, J and clone size are from that table. The sample table records fewer than 350,000 clones; 86% of these occur just once. The top ten clones comprise about 8.8% of the sample.

On the study overall, not on this receptor specifically: The amount of clinical and demographic metadata varied by source and participant and was provided uncurated.

Whole blood was collected in K2EDTA tubes by collaborating institutions according to the institutions' own protocols. For TCRbeta analysis, collaborators shipped samples in one of three forms: frozen whole blood, isolated PBMCs, or DNA extracted from either of those sample types. The germline V gene supplies CDR1 MNHEY and CDR2 SVGAGI. Including the terminal cysteine and phenylalanine, the CDR3 comprises 13 residues. This entry keeps only the CDR3 DNA: 39 bases, framed from base 1. V and J lose 8 bases and 1 base, and a span of 12 bases separates them. Comment on this clone: Which antigen it targets is not known. Qualities for individual bases were not recorded, and no much larger clone is one base off.

The sequence links TRBV6-5 to TRBJ2-7; the D region possibly corresponds to TRBD2 (6 bases align). The source of this sequence is a man between 35 and 55 years old with active or convalescent COVID-19. What was sequenced was peripheral blood. CDR3 sequence: CASLRDLSYEQYF. Read as DNA, the sequence is TGTGCCAGCCTAAGGGACTTATCCTACGAGCAGTACTTC.